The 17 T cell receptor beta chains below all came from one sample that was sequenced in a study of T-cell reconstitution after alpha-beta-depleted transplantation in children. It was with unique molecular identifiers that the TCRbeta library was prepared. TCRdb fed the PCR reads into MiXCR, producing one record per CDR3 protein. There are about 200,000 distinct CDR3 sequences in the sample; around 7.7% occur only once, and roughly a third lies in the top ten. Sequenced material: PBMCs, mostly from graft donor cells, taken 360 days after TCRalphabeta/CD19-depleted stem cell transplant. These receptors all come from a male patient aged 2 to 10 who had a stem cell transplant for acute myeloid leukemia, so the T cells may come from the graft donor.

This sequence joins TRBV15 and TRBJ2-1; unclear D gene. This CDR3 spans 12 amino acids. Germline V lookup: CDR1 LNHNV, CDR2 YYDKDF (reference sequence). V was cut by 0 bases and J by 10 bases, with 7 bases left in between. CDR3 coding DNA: TGTGCCACCAGCAGAGATTTCGGGGAGCAGTTCTTC. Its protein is CATSRDFGEQFF.

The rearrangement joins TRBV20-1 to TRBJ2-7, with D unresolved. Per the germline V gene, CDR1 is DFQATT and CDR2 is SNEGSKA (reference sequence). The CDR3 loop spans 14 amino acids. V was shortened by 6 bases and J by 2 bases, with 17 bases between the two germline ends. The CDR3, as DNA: TGCAGTGCCCTTCGGGCCTCCGCCGCCTACGAGCAGTACTTC. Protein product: CSALRASAAYEQYF.

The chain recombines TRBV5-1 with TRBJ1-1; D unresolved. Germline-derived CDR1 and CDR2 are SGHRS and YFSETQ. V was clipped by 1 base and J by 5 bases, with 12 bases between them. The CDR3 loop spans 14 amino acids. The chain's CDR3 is CASSLRFFGTEAFF. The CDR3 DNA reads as TGCGCCAGCAGCTTGAGGTTTTTCGGAACTGAAGCTTTCTTT.

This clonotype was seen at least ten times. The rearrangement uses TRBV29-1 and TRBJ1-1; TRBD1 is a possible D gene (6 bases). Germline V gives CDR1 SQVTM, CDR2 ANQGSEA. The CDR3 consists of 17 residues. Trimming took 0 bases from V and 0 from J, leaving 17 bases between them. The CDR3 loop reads CSVEDLGGDHMNTEAFF. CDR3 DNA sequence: TGCAGCGTTGAAGATCTAGGGGGGGACCACATGAACACTGAAGCTTTCTTT. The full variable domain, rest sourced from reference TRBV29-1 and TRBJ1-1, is SAVISQKPSRDICQRGTSLTIQCQVDSQVTMMFWYRQQPGQSLTLIATANQGSEATYESGFVIDKFPISRPNLTFSTLTVSNMSPEDSSIYLCSVEDLGGDHMNTEAFFGQGTRLTVV.

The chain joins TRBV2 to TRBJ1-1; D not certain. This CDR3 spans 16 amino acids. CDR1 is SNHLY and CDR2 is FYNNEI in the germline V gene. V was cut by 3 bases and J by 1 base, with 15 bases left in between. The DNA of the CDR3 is TGTGCCAGCAGTGACGGACCCTCTTTAAGGAACACTGAAGCTTTCTTT. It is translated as CASSDGPSLRNTEAFF.

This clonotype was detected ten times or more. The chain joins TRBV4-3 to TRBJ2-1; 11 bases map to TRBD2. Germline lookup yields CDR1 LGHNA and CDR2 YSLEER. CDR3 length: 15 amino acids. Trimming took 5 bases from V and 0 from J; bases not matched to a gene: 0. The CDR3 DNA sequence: TGCGCCAGCAGCACTAGCGGGAGCTCCTACAATGAGCAGTTCTTC. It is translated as CASSTSGSSYNEQFF.

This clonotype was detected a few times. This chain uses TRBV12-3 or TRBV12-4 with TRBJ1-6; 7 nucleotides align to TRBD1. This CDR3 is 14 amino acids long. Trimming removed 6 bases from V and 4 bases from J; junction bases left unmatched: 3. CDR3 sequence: CASSSQGYNSPLHF. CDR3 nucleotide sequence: TGTGCCAGCAGCTCACAGGGGTATAATTCACCCCTCCACTTT.

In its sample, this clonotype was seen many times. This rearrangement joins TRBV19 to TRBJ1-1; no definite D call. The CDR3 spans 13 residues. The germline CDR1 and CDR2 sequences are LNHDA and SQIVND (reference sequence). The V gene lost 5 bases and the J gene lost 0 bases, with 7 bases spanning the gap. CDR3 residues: CASSAQMNTEAFF. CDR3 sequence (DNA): TGTGCCAGTAGTGCCCAGATGAACACTGAAGCTTTCTTT.

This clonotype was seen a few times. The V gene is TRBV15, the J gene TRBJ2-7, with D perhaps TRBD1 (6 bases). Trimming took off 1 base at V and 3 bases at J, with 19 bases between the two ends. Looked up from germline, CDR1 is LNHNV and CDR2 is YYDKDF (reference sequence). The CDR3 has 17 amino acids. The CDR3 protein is CATSRVGPGQHLYEQYF. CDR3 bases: TGTGCCACCAGCAGAGTGGGCCCTGGACAGCATCTCTACGAGCAGTACTTC. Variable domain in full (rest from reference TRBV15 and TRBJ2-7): DAMVIQNPRYQVTQFGKPVTLSCSQTLNHNVMYWYQQKSSQAPKLLFHYYDKDFNNEADTPDNFQSRRPNTSFCFLDIRSPGLGDTAMYLCATSRVGPGQHLYEQYFGPGTRLTVT.

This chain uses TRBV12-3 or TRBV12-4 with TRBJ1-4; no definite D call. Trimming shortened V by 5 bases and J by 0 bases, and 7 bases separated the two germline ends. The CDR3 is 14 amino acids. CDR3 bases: TGTGCCAGCAGTCAGGCCGCAACTAATGAAAAACTGTTTTTT. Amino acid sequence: CASSQAATNEKLFF.

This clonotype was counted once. The CDR3 loop is CASGAKETGGFQETQYF. For the CDR3, the DNA is TGTGCCAGCGGAGCTAAGGAGACAGGGGGGTTCCAAGAGACCCAGTACTTC. This chain uses TRBV7-2 with TRBJ2-5, with TRBD1 identical over 9 bases. Germline values: CDR1 SGHTA, CDR2 FQGNSA. The CDR3 spans 17 residues. V lost 8 bases, J lost 1 base, and 14 bases stayed unmatched.

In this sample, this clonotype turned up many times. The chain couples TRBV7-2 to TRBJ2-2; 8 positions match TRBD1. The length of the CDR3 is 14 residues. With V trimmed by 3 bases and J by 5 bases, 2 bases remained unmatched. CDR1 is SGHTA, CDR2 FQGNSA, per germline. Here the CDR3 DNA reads TGTGCCAGCAGCTTGGGGACAGGAACCGGGGAGCTGTTTTTT. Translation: CASSLGTGTGELFF. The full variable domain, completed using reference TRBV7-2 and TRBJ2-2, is GAGVSQSPSNKVTEKGKDVELRCDPISGHTALYWYRQSLGQGLEFLIYFQGNSAPDKSGLPSDRFSAERTGGSVSTLTIQRTQQEDSAVYLCASSLGTGTGELFFGEGSRLTVL.

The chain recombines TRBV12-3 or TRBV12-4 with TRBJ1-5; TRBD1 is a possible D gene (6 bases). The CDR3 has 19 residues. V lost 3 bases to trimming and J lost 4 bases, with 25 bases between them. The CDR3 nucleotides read TGTGCCAGCAGTTTTGAGTACGCAACAGGGAGCGGCGAAAATCAGCCCCAGCATTTT. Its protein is CASSFEYATGSGENQPQHF.

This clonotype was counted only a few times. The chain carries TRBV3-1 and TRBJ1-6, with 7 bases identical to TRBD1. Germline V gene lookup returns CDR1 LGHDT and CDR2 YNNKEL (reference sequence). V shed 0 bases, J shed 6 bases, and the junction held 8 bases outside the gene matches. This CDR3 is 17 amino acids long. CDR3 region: CASSQDLGQPFNSPLHF. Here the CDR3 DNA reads TGTGCCAGCAGCCAAGACTTGGGACAGCCCTTTAATTCACCCCTCCACTTT.

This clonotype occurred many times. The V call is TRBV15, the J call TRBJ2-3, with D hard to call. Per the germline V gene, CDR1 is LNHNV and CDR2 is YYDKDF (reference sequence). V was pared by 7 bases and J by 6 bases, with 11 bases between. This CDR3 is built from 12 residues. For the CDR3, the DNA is TGTGCCACCAACCTCCCTGGGGATACGCAGTATTTT. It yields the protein CATNLPGDTQYF.

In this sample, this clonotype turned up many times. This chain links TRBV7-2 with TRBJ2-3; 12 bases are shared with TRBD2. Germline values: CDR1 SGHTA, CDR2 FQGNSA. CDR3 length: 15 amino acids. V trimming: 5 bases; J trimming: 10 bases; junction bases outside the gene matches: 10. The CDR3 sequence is CASSQQLAGGRSQYF. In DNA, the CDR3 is TGTGCCAGCAGCCAGCAACTAGCGGGAGGCCGTTCGCAGTATTTT.

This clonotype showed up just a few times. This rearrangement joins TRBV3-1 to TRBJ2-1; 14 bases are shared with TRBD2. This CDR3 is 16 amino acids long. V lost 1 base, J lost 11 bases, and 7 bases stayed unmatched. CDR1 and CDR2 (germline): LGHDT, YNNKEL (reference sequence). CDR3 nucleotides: TGTGCCAGCAGCCAAGGTGGGACTAGCGGGAGCCCAAAGCAGTTCTTC. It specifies CASSQGGTSGSPKQFF.